This TCR beta chain derives from a study of lymphopenia after photon versus proton radiotherapy. Assay: immunoSEQ multiplex PCR; the TCRdb copy retains only in-frame clones and omits some. Of approximately 65,000 clones in the sample, 87% were seen once. Study results and limitations: Photon-treated patients lost naive T cells and TCR diversity; proton-treated stayed stable.

Concerning this clone itself: Its antigen remains unidentified. Mismatch with germline at one junction end may stem from a read error. Other DNA sequences in the same sample also yield this CDR3.

The CDR3 spans 15 residues. Looked up from germline, CDR1 is LNHDA and CDR2 is SQIVND (reference sequence). The specimen comprised peripheral blood, sampled from a patient treated with proton-based radiotherapy. The sequence was collected from a man at least 80 years old with esophageal cancer. The chain uses TRBV19 and TRBJ2-7, with D unresolved. The CDR3 sequence is CASSPQVRVSYEQYF. CDR3 bases: TGTGCCAGTAGTCCCCAGGTGCGAGTCTCCTACGAGCAATACTTC.